This TCR beta chain was sequenced during a study of blood T cell repertoires in COVID-19. Study-level information: Spain, Italy and the United States supplied samples that represented acute and convalescent COVID-19. Nucleic acid was either cDNA or gDNA, and it came from T cells, B-cell-depleted T cells, or PBMCs.

CDR3 length equals 12 residues. Germline CDR1 and CDR2: SNHLY and FYNNEI. The V and J ends lost 6 bases and 0 bases respectively, with 3 bases between them. Original data processing: For nucleated cells, counts were estimated from reference gene primer amplification. Assay: immunoSEQ multiplex PCR; the TCRdb copy retains only in-frame clones and omits some. From that table come the V and J calls and clone size; the DNA was used to work out D and trimming. This table has roughly 250,000 clones, over 75% appearing once. The specimen sequenced was peripheral blood. V and J are TRBV2 and TRBJ1-5; no firm D call. The sequence derives from a woman aged 35 to 49 who had recovered from COVID-19. The chain's CDR3 is CASSYSNQPQHF. CDR3 in DNA: TGTGCCAGCAGCTATAGCAATCAGCCCCAGCATTTT.